The 2 T cell receptor beta chains below all came from one sample that was sequenced in a study of cytomegalovirus exposure and HLA in healthy donors. The study ran its PCR with 60 Vbeta and 13 Jbeta primers. Only in-frame clones appear in the TCRdb table, and some are missing; sequencing was by immunoSEQ multiplex PCR. Here the sample spans around 170,000 clones, approximately 80% being singletons. The specimen was PBMCs. The source is a young man in good health and CMV-seronegative.

This clone came up a few times. V gene TRBV5-4 combines with J gene TRBJ2-5; a possible D gene is TRBD1 (5 bases). This CDR3 is 19 amino acids long. V lost 7 bases, J lost 0 bases, and 28 bases lay in between. Germline CDR1 and CDR2: SGHNT and YYREEE (reference sequence). As DNA, the CDR3 is TGTGCCAGCGTCTCCAAACCCGCAGGGTTGGTGCCCTACCAAGAGACCCAGTACTTC. Translated: CASVSKPAGLVPYQETQYF. The full variable domain, completed using reference TRBV5-4 and TRBJ2-5, is ETGVTQSPTHLIKTRGQQVTLRCSSQSGHNTVSWYQQALGQGPQFIFQYYREEENGRGNFPPRFSGLQFPNYSSELNVNALELDDSALYLCASVSKPAGLVPYQETQYFGPGTRLLVL.

The rearrangement joins TRBV27 to TRBJ2-3, with D uncertain. Germline CDR1 reads MNHEY; CDR2 reads SMNVEV (reference sequence). CDR3 size: 13 residues. Trimming cost V 2 bases and J 6 bases, with 9 bases left between them. The CDR3 protein is CASSLRSLDTQYF. The CDR3 nucleotides read TGTGCCAGCAGTTTAAGGAGTCTCGATACGCAGTATTTT.